The 23 T cell receptor beta chains in this list originate from one sample, sequenced in a study of CD8+ T cells in alopecia areata. As the sequencing template, cDNA was produced by extracting RNA and reverse transcribing it. Assay: immunoSEQ multiplex PCR; the TCRdb copy retains only in-frame clones and omits some. The sample has 130,000 to 150,000 clones; approximately 87% are singletons. Sequences were derived from CD8+ T cells sorted from blood, sampled at week 0. These receptors all come from a human donor with alopecia areata.

For this clone: This CDR3 is also generated by other DNA sequences in the sample. J is TRBJ1-1 and V is TRBV27; D ambiguous. Germline assignment: CDR1 MNHEY and CDR2 SMNVEV (reference sequence). The CDR3 has 11 amino acids. V dropped 6 bases and J dropped 3 bases, with 5 bases sitting between them. The CDR3 DNA reads as TGTGCCAGCAGATCGTACACTGAAGCTTTCTTT. Translation: CASRSYTEAFF.

This clone was seen once. The gene calls are TRBV6-5 and TRBJ1-2; a possible D gene is TRBD1 (6 bases). The V end lost 5 bases, the J end lost 4 bases, and 17 bases lay between the germline ends. The germline V gene has CDR1 MNHEY and CDR2 SVGAGI. The CDR3 extends over 15 amino acids. CDR3 region: CASSPTGAGLYGYTF. Here the CDR3 DNA reads TGTGCCAGCAGTCCCACGGGGGCCGGACTCTATGGCTACACCTTC.

This clone was counted only a few times. The rearrangement joins TRBV5-6 to TRBJ2-7, with D maybe TRBD2 (6 bases). The germline gives CDR1 SGHDT, CDR2 YYEEEE. The CDR3 spans 13 residues. V was shortened by 4 bases and J by 1 base, with 9 bases between the two germline ends. CDR3 bases: TGTGCCAGCAGCGACGGGACTTCCTACGAGCAGTACTTC. It specifies CASSDGTSYEQYF.

The chain carries TRBV2 and TRBJ1-5; D is unresolved. V lost 3 bases, J lost 0 bases, and 15 bases lay in between. Germline V gene lookup returns CDR1 SNHLY and CDR2 FYNNEI. The CDR3 consists of 17 residues. As DNA, the CDR3 is TGTGCCAGCAGTGATGATGCGGCGGGCTATAGCAATCAGCCCCAGCATTTT. Translated: CASSDDAAGYSNQPQHF. The full variable domain, completed using reference TRBV2 and TRBJ1-5, is EPEVTQTPSHQVTQMGQEVILRCVPISNHLYFYWYRQILGQKVEFLVSFYNNEISEKSEIFDDQFSVERPDGSNFTLKIRSTKLEDSAMYFCASSDDAAGYSNQPQHFGDGTRLSIL.

The chain combines TRBV27 with TRBJ1-5; no clear D. This CDR3 region has 13 residues. Trimming shortened V by 0 bases and J by 3 bases, and 3 bases separated the two germline ends. Germline loops: CDR1 MNHEY, CDR2 SMNVEV (reference sequence). In DNA form, the CDR3 reads TGTGCCAGCAGTTTATCGCCCAATCAGCCCCAGCATTTT. This encodes CASSLSPNQPQHF.

The chain is built from TRBV5-1 and TRBJ2-3, with D perhaps matching TRBD2 (5 bases). Trimming removed 3 bases at V and 4 bases at J, with 12 bases between. The CDR3 extends over 14 amino acids. Germline CDR1 SGHRS, CDR2 YFSETQ. CDR3 amino acids: CASSSGLGADTQYF. The CDR3 DNA reads TGCGCCAGCAGCTCTGGCCTCGGGGCAGATACGCAGTATTTT.

The rearrangement links TRBV27 to TRBJ2-7, with 10 bases that match TRBD1. Germline values: CDR1 MNHEY, CDR2 SMNVEV (reference sequence). The CDR3 loop spans 18 amino acids. V shed 5 bases, J shed 6 bases, and the junction held 19 bases outside the gene matches. The CDR3 coding sequence is TGTGCCAGCAGTACATTACCCCGTTCGGGGACAGGGGTTGGCGAGCAGTACTTC. It is translated as CASSTLPRSGTGVGEQYF.

V and J are TRBV6-5 and TRBJ2-5; 10 positions match TRBD1. CDR1 and CDR2 from the germline V gene are MNHEY and SVGAGI. V shed 2 bases, J shed 5 bases, and the junction held 2 bases outside the gene matches. This CDR3 is built from 14 residues. The DNA of the CDR3 is TGTGCCAGCAGTTACCGGGACAGGGGTGAGACCCAGTACTTC. Amino acid sequence: CASSYRDRGETQYF.

The chain links TRBV4-1 to TRBJ1-6; 12 bases match TRBD1. Germline loops: CDR1 MGHRA, CDR2 YSYEKL. The CDR3 has 18 amino acids. V lost 4 bases and J lost 7; bases outside the gene matches: 11. DNA of the CDR3: TGCGCCAGCAGCCCGGCCTACGGGACAGGGGGCGCGAATTCACCCCTCCACTTT. It yields the protein CASSPAYGTGGANSPLHF.

This clone was picked up a small number of times. This chain joins TRBV6-1 and TRBJ1-5, with TRBD1 identical over 7 bases. Germline V gene sequence: CDR1 MNHNS, CDR2 SASEGT. CDR3 size: 16 residues. V dropped 4 bases and J dropped 7; count of bases not matched to a gene: 13. As DNA, the CDR3 is TGTGCCAGCAGTGCCGCCGCGACAGGGATTGGACAGCCCCAGCATTTT. It codes for CASSAAATGIGQPQHF.

This clone was recorded only once. This sequence joins TRBV18 and TRBJ2-7; TRBD1 aligns across 9 bases. The CDR3 spans 16 residues. Germline loops: CDR1 KGHSH, CDR2 LQKENI. V was clipped by 1 base and J by 1 base; unmatched bases: 5. The CDR3 here is CASSPRDRVGSYEQYF. DNA of the CDR3: TGTGCCAGCTCACCACGGGACAGGGTAGGTTCCTACGAGCAGTACTTC. The full variable domain, completed using reference TRBV18 and TRBJ2-7, is NAGVMQNPRHLVRRRGQEARLRCSPMKGHSHVYWYRQLPEEGLKFMVYLQKENIIDESGMPKERFSAEFPKEGPSILRIQQVVRGDSAAYFCASSPRDRVGSYEQYFGPGTRLTVT.

This chain joins TRBV7-9 and TRBJ2-4, with a tentative D call TRBD1 (8 bases). CDR1 and CDR2 (germline): SEHNR, FQNEAQ (reference sequence). The CDR3 runs 15 residues. Deletions cut 5 bases from V and 7 bases from J, with 18 bases between. This CDR3 is CASSPGGRGRNIQYF. The CDR3 nucleotides are TGTGCCAGCAGCCCGGGGGGCAGGGGGCGCAACATTCAGTACTTC. Using reference TRBV7-9 and TRBJ2-4 for the parts outside the CDR3, the full variable domain is DTGVSQNPRHKITKRGQNVTFRCDPISEHNRLYWYRQTLGQGPEFLTYFQNEAQLEKSRLLSDRFSAERPKGSFSTLEIQRTEQGDSAMYLCASSPGGRGRNIQYFGAGTRLSVL.

This clone was seen once. An end of the junction differs from the germline gene, which may be a read error. The chain combines TRBV5-4 with TRBJ2-7; D is uncertain. The CDR3 sequence is 14 residues long. Germline CDR1 is SGHNT and CDR2 is YYREEE (reference sequence). CDR3 sequence reads: CASSLETGAYERYF. Here the CDR3 DNA reads TGTGCCAGCAGCTTGGAAACCGGAGCCTACGAGCGGTACTTC. Variable domain in full (rest from reference TRBV5-4 and TRBJ2-7): ETGVTQSPTHLIKTRGQQVTLRCSSQSGHNTVSWYQQALGQGPQFIFQYYREEENGRGNFPPRFSGLQFPNYSSELNVNALELDDSALYLCASSLETGAYERYFGPGTRLTVT.

The rearrangement joins TRBV29-1 to TRBJ1-4; weak D call: TRBD1 (5 bases). The V end lost 1 base, the J end lost 5 bases, and 20 bases lay between the germline ends. This CDR3 is 17 amino acids long. Germline CDR1 and CDR2: SQVTM and ANQGSEA. The CDR3 spells CSVEGTRGNQGNEKLFF. The CDR3 DNA reads as TGCAGCGTTGAAGGCACGCGGGGAAACCAGGGAAATGAAAAACTGTTTTTT.

The chain joins TRBV4-1 to TRBJ1-1; D is uncertain. The germline V and J ends were trimmed by 2 bases and 0 bases, with 16 bases remaining between them. The CDR3 totals 17 residues. Germline lookup yields CDR1 MGHRA and CDR2 YSYEKL. Written as DNA, the CDR3 is TGCGCCAGCAGCCAAAAAGTGGGCGGGGATATGAACACTGAAGCTTTCTTT. This encodes CASSQKVGGDMNTEAFF.

V gene TRBV5-1 combines with J gene TRBJ2-1, with 8 bases that match TRBD2. The CDR3 runs 14 residues. The ends lost 4 bases at V and 7 bases at J; junction bases unmatched: 7. CDR1 is SGHRS, CDR2 YFSETQ, per germline. CDR3 protein: CASSPGLAPNEQFF. In DNA, the CDR3 is TGCGCCAGCAGCCCCGGACTAGCCCCAAATGAGCAGTTCTTC.

V gene TRBV6-1 combines with J gene TRBJ2-1, with D possibly matching TRBD2 (6 bases). There are 17 residues in the CDR3. The V gene's germline CDR1 is MNHNS and CDR2 SASEGT. Trimming pared 0 bases from V and 4 bases from J, leaving 16 bases between. CDR3 sequence reads: CASSEAPREAGYNEQFF. The CDR3 DNA reads as TGTGCCAGCAGTGAAGCCCCAAGGGAGGCAGGTTACAATGAGCAGTTCTTC.

This chain connects TRBV29-1 to TRBJ2-2; TRBD1 matches 10 bases. The V segment lost 3 bases and the J segment 4 bases; nucleotides outside the gene matches: 8. Germline-derived CDR1 and CDR2 are SQVTM and ANQGSEA. The CDR3 runs to 16 residues. CDR3 DNA sequence: TGCAGCGTTGAGCTACCCGGGACAGGGGCCACCGGGGAGCTGTTTTTT. This encodes CSVELPGTGATGELFF.

This sequence joins TRBV14 and TRBJ2-7, with 7 positions matching TRBD1. The V segment lost 0 bases and the J segment 3 bases; nucleotides outside the gene matches: 2. The length of the CDR3 is 14 residues. The germline CDR1 and CDR2 sequences are SGHDN and FVKESK. The CDR3 coding sequence is TGTGCCAGCAGCCAAGATTGGGACAGCTACGAGCAGTACTTC. It translates to CASSQDWDSYEQYF.

This sequence joins TRBV25-1 and TRBJ2-2; 9 bases are a match to TRBD1. Germline loops: CDR1 MGHDK, CDR2 SYGVNS. Unmatched junction bases numbered 3, after V lost 5 bases and J lost 5 bases. The CDR3 has 14 amino acids. CDR3 in amino acids: CASSPGTGTGELFF. CDR3 coding DNA: TGTGCCAGCAGTCCCGGGACAGGGACCGGGGAGCTGTTTTTT.

The J gene is TRBJ2-7, the V gene TRBV5-6; the D call may be TRBD1 or TRBD2 (5 bases each). Germline lookup yields CDR1 SGHDT and CDR2 YYEEEE. Between the trimmed V and J ends, which lost 5 bases and 2 bases, there was a span of 14 bases. This CDR3 comprises 14 residues. The CDR3 sequence is CASSPGAWAYEQYF. DNA for the CDR3: TGTGCCAGCAGTCCCGGGGCGTGGGCCTACGAGCAGTACTTC. Supplemented by reference TRBV5-6 and TRBJ2-7, the full variable domain reads DAGVTQSPTHLIKTRGQQVTLRCSPKSGHDTVSWYQQALGQGPQFIFQYYEEEERQRGNFPDRFSGHQFPNYSSELNVNALLLGDSALYLCASSPGAWAYEQYFGPGTRLTVT.

The chain couples TRBV29-1 to TRBJ2-1; no reliable D call. This CDR3 has 11 amino acids. In germline, CDR1 is SQVTM, CDR2 ANQGSEA. Trimming left V 7 bases short and J 4 bases short, with 8 bases between. The CDR3 coding sequence is TGCAGCGCCGTGGCGTACAATGAGCAGTTCTTC. Its translation: CSAVAYNEQFF.

DNA for the CDR3: TGTGCCAGCCGTAGCGGGGCCTACGAGCAGTACTTC. Its protein product is CASRSGAYEQYF. V is TRBV7-9 and J is TRBJ2-7; TRBD2 aligns across 8 bases. CDR3 size: 12 residues. The germline V gene encodes CDR1 SEHNR and CDR2 FQNEAQ (reference sequence). V dropped 8 bases and J dropped 2; count of bases not matched to a gene: 2.